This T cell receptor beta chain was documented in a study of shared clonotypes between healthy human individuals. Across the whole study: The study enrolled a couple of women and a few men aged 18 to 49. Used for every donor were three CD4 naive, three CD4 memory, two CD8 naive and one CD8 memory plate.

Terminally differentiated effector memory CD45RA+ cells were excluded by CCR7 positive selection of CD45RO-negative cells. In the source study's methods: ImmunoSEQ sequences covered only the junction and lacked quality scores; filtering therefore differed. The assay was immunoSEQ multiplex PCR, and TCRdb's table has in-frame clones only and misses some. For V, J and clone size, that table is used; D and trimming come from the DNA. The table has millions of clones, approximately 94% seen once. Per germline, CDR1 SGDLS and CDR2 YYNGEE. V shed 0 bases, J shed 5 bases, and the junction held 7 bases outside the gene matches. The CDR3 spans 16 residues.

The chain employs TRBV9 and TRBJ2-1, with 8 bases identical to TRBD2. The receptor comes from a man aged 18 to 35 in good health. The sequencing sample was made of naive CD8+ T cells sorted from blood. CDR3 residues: CASSVGGGRTNNEQFF. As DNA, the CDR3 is TGTGCCAGCAGCGTAGGAGGCGGGAGGACCAACAATGAGCAGTTCTTC.